These 26 T cell receptor beta chains were sequenced from one sample in a study of blood T cells in healthy people across ages. Primers used in a second PCR of roughly 6 to 11 cycles were a sample-barcoded 5' primer and a J-beta primer mix. Via MiXCR, TCRdb re-called the 5' RACE reads, giving one row per CDR3 protein. The repertoire holds around 1,500,000 distinct CDR3 sequences, with roughly 27% as singletons. The sample consisted of blood. The receptor source for this set is a woman in her twenties or thirties in good health.

This clonotype was counted ten times or more. The chain combines TRBV6-6 with TRBJ2-1; D gene unclear. CDR3 length: 13 amino acids. Germline V gene data show CDR1 as MNHNY and CDR2 as SVGAGI (reference sequence). Trimming took 5 bases from V and 6 from J, leaving 11 bases between them. The DNA of the CDR3 is TGTGCCAGCAGTAAGGACGTAGCCAATGAGCAGTTCTTC. Its protein is CASSKDVANEQFF.

The rearrangement uses TRBV15 and TRBJ2-1, with a tentative D call TRBD2 (6 bases). V was pared by 0 bases and J by 8 bases, with 14 bases between. The CDR3 is 15 amino acids. CDR1 LNHNV and CDR2 YYDKDF come from the germline V gene (reference sequence). CDR3: CATSREQEGRDEQFF. CDR3 in DNA: TGTGCCACCAGCAGAGAACAGGAGGGGCGCGATGAGCAGTTCTTC.

At least ten counts were recorded for this clonotype. The V and J genes are TRBV6-6 and TRBJ2-3; TRBD2 is a possible D gene (5 bases). The CDR3 sequence is 14 residues long. Trimming took off 8 bases at V and 1 base at J, with 13 bases between the two ends. Germline-derived CDR1 and CDR2 are MNHNY and SVGAGI (reference sequence). This chain's CDR3 is CASLDAGGTDTQYF. The CDR3 coding sequence is TGTGCCAGCTTGGACGCCGGGGGCACAGATACGCAGTATTTT.

This clonotype occurred many times. This chain uses TRBV30 with TRBJ2-1; D remains ambiguous. V lost 0 bases and J lost 7, with 7 bases in between. This CDR3 region has 12 residues. The germline V gene encodes CDR1 GTSNPN and CDR2 SVGIG (reference sequence). In DNA, the CDR3 is TGTGCCTGGAGTGTTACTGGGAATGAGCAGTTCTTC. It is translated as CAWSVTGNEQFF.

The DNA for the CDR3 is TGTGCCTTTAGGGACAGCATCTCCTACTATCAGTACTTC. Translating gives CAFRDSISYYQYF. The genes are TRBV10-3 and TRBJ2-7; 7 bases are shared with TRBD1. J was trimmed by 10 bases and V by 11 bases; bases with no gene match: 17. Germline V gives CDR1 ENHRY, CDR2 SYGVKD. This CDR3 spans 13 amino acids.

The V gene is TRBV12-3 or TRBV12-4, the J gene TRBJ2-7; no clear D gene. This CDR3 is 14 amino acids long. V was trimmed by 2 bases and J by 7 bases, leaving 15 bases between them. CDR3 amino acids: CASSLMGPSDEQYF. The DNA of the CDR3 is TGTGCCAGCAGTTTAATGGGTCCGTCCGATGAGCAGTACTTC.

V and J are TRBV20-1 and TRBJ2-4; weak D call: TRBD2 (5 bases). Germline CDR1 and CDR2: DFQATT and SNEGSKA (reference sequence). The CDR3 consists of 13 residues. The CDR3 DNA reads TGCAGCGTACTAGGGAAGCCCAAAAACATTCAGTACTTC. Translated, it gives CSVLGKPKNIQYF.

The chain couples TRBV3-1 to TRBJ1-1; D unresolved. V gave up 1 base and J gave up 1 base, with 7 bases separating them. CDR1 is LGHDT, CDR2 YNNKEL, per germline (reference sequence). This CDR3 is built from 14 residues. The DNA of the CDR3 is TGTGCCAGCAGCCAAGCGGCTTCGAACACTGAAGCTTTCTTT. This sequence encodes CASSQAASNTEAFF.

The rearrangement uses TRBV28 and TRBJ2-1; D unresolved. This CDR3 is 14 amino acids long. Trimming removed 2 bases at V and 8 bases at J, with 13 bases between. Germline V gene data show CDR1 as MDHEN and CDR2 as SYDVKM. CDR3 region: CASSLGSIRDEQFF. The CDR3 coding sequence is TGTGCCAGCAGTTTAGGGTCCATTCGGGATGAGCAGTTCTTC. The variable domain in full, with the rest retrieved from reference TRBV28 and TRBJ2-1, is DVKVTQSSRYLVKRTGEKVFLECVQDMDHENMFWYRQDPGLGLRLIYFSYDVKMKEKGDIPEGYSVSREKKERFSLILESASTNQTSMYLCASSLGSIRDEQFFGPGTRLTVL.

A few counts support this clonotype. The V call is TRBV6-6, the J call TRBJ2-7; TRBD1 aligns across 9 bases. The CDR3 has 14 amino acids. With 7 bases clipped from V and 6 bases from J, the junction kept 10 bases outside the gene matches. CDR1 and CDR2 from the germline V gene are MNHNY and SVGAGI (reference sequence). DNA of the CDR3: TGTGCCAGCACTCCACAGGGGGCGGCGAGCGAGCAGTACTTC. Its protein product is CASTPQGAASEQYF.

The chain carries TRBV15 and TRBJ1-2; 7 nucleotides line up with TRBD1. Per germline, CDR1 LNHNV and CDR2 YYDKDF (reference sequence). The CDR3 is made up of 15 amino acids. V gave up 3 bases and J gave up 6 bases; unmatched junction bases: 10. CDR3 bases: TGTGCCACCAGCAGGGGACAGTCTTCGGAGGATGGCTACACCTTC. The encoded protein is CATSRGQSSEDGYTF.

This clonotype was seen a handful of times. This chain links TRBV20-1 with TRBJ2-1; D unclear. The J call is uncertain, as TRBJ2-7 better fits the DNA end. Germline loops: CDR1 DFQATT, CDR2 SNEGSKA (reference sequence). This CDR3 has 14 amino acids. The CDR3 protein is CSARDDILYNEQYF. As DNA, the CDR3 is TGCAGTGCTAGAGATGACATACTTTACAATGAGCAGTACTTC.

The J gene is TRBJ1-1, the V gene TRBV27; D not certain. Germline CDR1 and CDR2: MNHEY and SMNVEV (reference sequence). The ends were cut back, 8 bases at V and 1 base at J, with 8 bases in the middle. The CDR3 runs 12 residues. CDR3 DNA: TGTGCCAGCGATCCAGAGAACACTGAAGCTTTCTTT. Amino acid sequence: CASDPENTEAFF.

V gene TRBV20-1 combines with J gene TRBJ2-3; no definite D call. The V and J ends lost 6 bases and 1 base respectively, with 17 bases between them. The length of the CDR3 is 15 residues. Per germline, CDR1 DFQATT and CDR2 SNEGSKA (reference sequence). The CDR3 DNA reads as TGCAGTGCCTTGGCTAGGGCTCGGGGCACAGATACGCAGTATTTT. It is translated as CSALARARGTDTQYF.

The chain uses TRBV19 and TRBJ2-1; TRBD1 matches 8 bases. Germline trimming cut 4 bases from V and 7 bases from J; bases unmatched to any gene: 12. This CDR3 is built from 16 residues. The germline gives CDR1 LNHDA, CDR2 SQIVND (reference sequence). The CDR3 DNA reads TGTGCCAGTAGTACCCGACAGGGGTCGAAGGGAAATGAGCAGTTCTTC. Protein: CASSTRQGSKGNEQFF.

The chain links TRBV7-9 to TRBJ1-1; TRBD1 matches at 7 bases. V was clipped by 8 bases and J by 4 bases; unmatched bases: 10. This CDR3 is 14 amino acids long. Looked up from germline, CDR1 is SEHNR and CDR2 is FQNEAQ (reference sequence). CDR3 coding DNA: TGTGCCAGCCGGGAAACAGGGGAAGGCACTGAAGCTTTCTTT. This sequence encodes CASRETGEGTEAFF.

Details on this clonotype: A much larger clone differs by one base, so this may be a read error. CDR3 residues: CASSILRTPGGEQFF. The CDR3 coding sequence is TGTGCCAGTAGTATCTTACGGACACCCGGAGGAGAGCAGTTCTTC. The V and J genes are TRBV19 and TRBJ2-1; D possibly uses TRBD1 or TRBD2 (5 bases each). The germline V gene encodes CDR1 LNHDA and CDR2 SQIVND (reference sequence). V lost 3 bases and J lost 10, with 19 bases in between. The CDR3 length is 15 residues. Full variable domain (outside the CDR3, taken from reference TRBV19 and TRBJ2-1): DGGITQSPKYLFRKEGQNVTLSCEQNLNHDAMYWYRQDPGQGLRLIYYSQIVNDFQKGDIAEGYSVSREKKESFPLTVTSAQKNPTAFYLCASSILRTPGGEQFFGPGTRLTVL.

This clonotype was found many times. The chain combines TRBV20-1 with TRBJ2-1; 7 bases fit TRBD1. Germline assignment: CDR1 DFQATT and CDR2 SNEGSKA (reference sequence). The CDR3 runs 13 residues. Trimming at V came to 6 bases and at J to 1 base, leaving 3 bases not matched to a gene. The chain's CDR3 is CSAPTGSYNEQFF. In DNA, the CDR3 is TGCAGTGCCCCGACAGGGTCCTACAATGAGCAGTTCTTC.

V usage is TRBV18 and J usage is TRBJ1-2, with TRBD1 as a possible D gene (5 bases). V lost 3 bases to trimming and J lost 3 bases, with 8 bases between them. The CDR3 sequence is 13 residues long. Germline CDR1 is KGHSH and CDR2 is LQKENI. DNA of the CDR3: TGTGCCAGCTCACCTATGGGGGACTATGGCTACACCTTC. It encodes CASSPMGDYGYTF.

CDR3 loop: CASIRGRYGETQYF. CDR3 nucleotides: TGTGCCAGCATCCGAGGACGATACGGAGAGACCCAGTACTTC. The gene calls are TRBV2 and TRBJ2-5; D unresolved. Germline V gene sequence: CDR1 SNHLY, CDR2 FYNNEI. The V gene lost 7 bases and the J gene lost 4 bases, with 16 bases spanning the gap. This CDR3 comprises 14 residues.

The genes are TRBV20-1 and TRBJ2-1; TRBD2 might be the D (6 bases). The CDR3 is made up of 14 amino acids. The V gene's germline CDR1 is DFQATT and CDR2 SNEGSKA (reference sequence). V lost 2 bases and J 7 bases, leaving 15 bases between the germline ends. The CDR3 loop is CSARMSGRRNEQFF. In DNA, the CDR3 is TGCAGTGCTAGAATGAGCGGGCGACGTAATGAGCAGTTCTTC.

This clonotype was observed a handful of times. The V call is TRBV7-2, the J call TRBJ1-5, with 8 nucleotides matching TRBD1. After removal of 4 bases from V and 2 bases from J, the junction contained 7 bases not matched to a gene. This CDR3 is 16 amino acids long. From germline, CDR1 is SGHTA and CDR2 FQGNSA. The CDR3 loop reads CASSSQGQGRNQPQHF. The CDR3, as DNA: TGTGCCAGCAGCTCCCAAGGACAGGGACGCAATCAGCCCCAGCATTTT. Full variable domain (missing parts from reference TRBV7-2 and TRBJ1-5): GAGVSQSPSNKVTEKGKDVELRCDPISGHTALYWYRQSLGQGLEFLIYFQGNSAPDKSGLPSDRFSAERTGGSVSTLTIQRTQQEDSAVYLCASSSQGQGRNQPQHFGDGTRLSIL.

This chain joins TRBV20-1 and TRBJ2-5; D unclear. The CDR3 totals 12 residues. Trimming pared 6 bases from V and 4 bases from J, leaving 12 bases between. Per the germline V gene, CDR1 is DFQATT and CDR2 is SNEGSKA (reference sequence). CDR3 region: CSANSERETQYF. The CDR3 DNA reads TGCAGTGCCAATTCGGAGCGAGAGACCCAGTACTTC.

This clonotype came up a few times. The V gene is TRBV2, the J gene TRBJ2-5; D is undetermined. Germline lookup yields CDR1 SNHLY and CDR2 FYNNEI. Trimming cost V 6 bases and J 3 bases, with 8 bases left between them. This CDR3 is 12 amino acids long. CDR3 bases: TGTGCCAGCAGCCTCCAGGAAGAGACCCAGTACTTC. Its translation is CASSLQEETQYF.

This clonotype was counted at least ten times. The rearrangement joins TRBV29-1 to TRBJ2-1; D is possibly TRBD1 (7 bases). Germline V gene lookup returns CDR1 SQVTM and CDR2 ANQGSEA. The V end lost 7 bases, the J end lost 11 bases, and 18 bases lay between the germline ends. The CDR3 runs to 12 residues. For the CDR3, the DNA is TGCAGCGGCGGGACAGCGAACGGAAAGCAGTTCTTC. Translated: CSGGTANGKQFF.

In this sample, this clonotype turned up a few times. This chain joins TRBV24-1 and TRBJ1-5; possibly TRBD1 for D (6 bases). Trimming pared 10 bases from V and 5 bases from J, leaving 14 bases between. The CDR3 covers 13 residues. Germline CDR1 is KGHDR and CDR2 is SFDVKD. The DNA of the CDR3 is TGTGCCACAGGGGGAACGACCTATCAGCCCCAGCATTTT. Translating it yields CATGGTTYQPQHF.